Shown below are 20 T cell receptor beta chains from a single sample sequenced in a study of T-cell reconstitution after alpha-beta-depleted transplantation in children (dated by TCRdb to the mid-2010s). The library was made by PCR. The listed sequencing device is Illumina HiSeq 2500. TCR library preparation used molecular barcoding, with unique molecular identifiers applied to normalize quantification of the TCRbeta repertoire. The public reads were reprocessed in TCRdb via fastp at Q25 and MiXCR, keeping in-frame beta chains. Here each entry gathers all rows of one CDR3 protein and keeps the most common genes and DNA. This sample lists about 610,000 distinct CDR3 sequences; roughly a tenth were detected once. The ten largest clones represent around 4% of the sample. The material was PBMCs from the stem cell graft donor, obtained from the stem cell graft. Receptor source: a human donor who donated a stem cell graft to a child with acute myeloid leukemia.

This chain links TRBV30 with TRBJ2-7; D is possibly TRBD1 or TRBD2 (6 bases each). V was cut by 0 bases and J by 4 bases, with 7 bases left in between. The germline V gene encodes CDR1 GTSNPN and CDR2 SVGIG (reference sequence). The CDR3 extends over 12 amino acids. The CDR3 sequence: CAWSVGGYEQYF. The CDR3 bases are TGTGCCTGGAGTGTAGGGGGGTACGAGCAGTACTTC.

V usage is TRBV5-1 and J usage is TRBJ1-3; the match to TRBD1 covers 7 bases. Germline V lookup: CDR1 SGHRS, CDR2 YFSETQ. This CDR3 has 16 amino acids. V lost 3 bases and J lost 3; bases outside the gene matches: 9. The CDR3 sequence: CASSYFRPGGGNTIYF. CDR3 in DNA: TGCGCCAGCAGCTACTTTAGACCAGGGGGTGGAAACACCATATATTTT.

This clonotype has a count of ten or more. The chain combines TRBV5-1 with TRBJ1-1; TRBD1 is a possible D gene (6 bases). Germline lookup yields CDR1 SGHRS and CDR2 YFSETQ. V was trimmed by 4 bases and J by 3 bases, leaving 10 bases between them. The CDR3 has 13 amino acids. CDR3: CASSLDSYTEAFF. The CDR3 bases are TGCGCCAGCAGCCTGGACAGTTACACTGAAGCTTTCTTT.

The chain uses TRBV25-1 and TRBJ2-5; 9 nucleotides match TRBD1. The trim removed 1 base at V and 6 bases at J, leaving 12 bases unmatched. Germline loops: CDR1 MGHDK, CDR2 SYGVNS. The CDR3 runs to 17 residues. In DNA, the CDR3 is TGTGCCAGCAGTGAATTCGGTTTAGTGGGACAGGGAAAGACCCAGTACTTC. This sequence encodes CASSEFGLVGQGKTQYF.

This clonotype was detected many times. CDR3: CASSYAAGSTGELFF. The CDR3 coding sequence is TGTGCCAGCAGTTACGCCGCAGGGAGCACCGGGGAGCTGTTTTTT. The chain is built from TRBV6-2 or TRBV6-3 and TRBJ2-2; D could derive from TRBD1 or TRBD2 (5 bases each). CDR1 is MNHEY, CDR2 SVGEGT, per germline. Trimming pared 2 bases from V and 4 bases from J, leaving 11 bases between. The CDR3 runs to 15 residues.

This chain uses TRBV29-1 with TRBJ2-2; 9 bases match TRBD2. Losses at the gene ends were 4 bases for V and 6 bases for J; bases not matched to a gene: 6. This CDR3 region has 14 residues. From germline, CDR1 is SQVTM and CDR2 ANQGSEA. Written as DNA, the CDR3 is TGCAGCGTTGGCGGGAGGGCCGTACCCGGGGAGCTGTTTTTT. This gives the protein CSVGGRAVPGELFF.

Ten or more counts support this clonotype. In DNA, the CDR3 is TGCAGTGCTAGAGGCCCCCCTAGGGACTACGAGCAGTACTTC. Residues: CSARGPPRDYEQYF. This rearrangement joins TRBV20-1 to TRBJ2-7; D is unresolved. CDR1 DFQATT and CDR2 SNEGSKA come from the germline V gene (reference sequence). The V end was cut by 1 base, the J end by 3 bases, with 13 bases between. This CDR3 is 14 amino acids long.

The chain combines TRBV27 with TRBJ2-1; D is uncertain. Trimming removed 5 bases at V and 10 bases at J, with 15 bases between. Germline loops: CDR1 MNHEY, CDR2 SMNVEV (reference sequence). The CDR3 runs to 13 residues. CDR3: CASSPLTPGEQFF. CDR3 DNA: TGTGCCAGCAGTCCACTGACCCCCGGGGAGCAGTTCTTC.

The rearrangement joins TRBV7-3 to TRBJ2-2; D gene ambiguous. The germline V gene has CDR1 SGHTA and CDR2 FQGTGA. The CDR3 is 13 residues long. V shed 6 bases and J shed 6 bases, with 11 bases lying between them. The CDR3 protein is CASSIDLAGELFF. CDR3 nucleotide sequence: TGTGCCAGCAGTATAGATTTGGCCGGGGAGCTGTTTTTT.

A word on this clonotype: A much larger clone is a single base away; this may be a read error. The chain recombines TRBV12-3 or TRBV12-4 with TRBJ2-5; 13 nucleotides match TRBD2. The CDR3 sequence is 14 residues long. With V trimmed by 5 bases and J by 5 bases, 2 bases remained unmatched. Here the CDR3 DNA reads TGTGCCAGCAGTCGGACTAGCGGGAGTGAGACCCAGTACTTC. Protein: CASSRTSGSETQYF.

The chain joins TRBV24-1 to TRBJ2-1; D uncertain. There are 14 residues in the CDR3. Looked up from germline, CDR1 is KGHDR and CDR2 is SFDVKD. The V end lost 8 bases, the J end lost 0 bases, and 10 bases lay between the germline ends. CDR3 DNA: TGTGCCACCACTGACTCCTACTCCTACAATGAGCAGTTCTTC. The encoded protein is CATTDSYSYNEQFF.

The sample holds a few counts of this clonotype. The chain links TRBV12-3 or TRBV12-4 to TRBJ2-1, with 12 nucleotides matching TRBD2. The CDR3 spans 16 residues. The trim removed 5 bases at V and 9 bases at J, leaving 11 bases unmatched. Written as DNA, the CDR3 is TGTGCCAGCAGTCCCCCGACTAGCGGGAGAGTCGTTGAGCAGTTCTTC. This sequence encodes CASSPPTSGRVVEQFF.

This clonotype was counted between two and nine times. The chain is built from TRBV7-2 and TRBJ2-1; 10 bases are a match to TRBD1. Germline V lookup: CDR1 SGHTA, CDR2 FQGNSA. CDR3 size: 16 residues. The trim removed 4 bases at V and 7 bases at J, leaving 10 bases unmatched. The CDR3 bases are TGTGCCAGCAGCTCCCCGATGACAGGGGGCCTAAATGAGCAGTTCTTC. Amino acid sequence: CASSSPMTGGLNEQFF.

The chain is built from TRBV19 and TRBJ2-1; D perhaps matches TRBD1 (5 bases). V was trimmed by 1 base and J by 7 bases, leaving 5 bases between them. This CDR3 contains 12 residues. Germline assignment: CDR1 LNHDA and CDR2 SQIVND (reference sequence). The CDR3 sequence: CASSIAGNEQFF. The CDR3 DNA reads TGTGCCAGTAGTATAGCAGGGAATGAGCAGTTCTTC.

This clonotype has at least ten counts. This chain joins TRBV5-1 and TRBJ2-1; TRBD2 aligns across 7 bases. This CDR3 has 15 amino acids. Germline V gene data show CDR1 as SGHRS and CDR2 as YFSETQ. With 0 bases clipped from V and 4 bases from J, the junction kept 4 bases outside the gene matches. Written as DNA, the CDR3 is TGCGCCAGCAGCTTGGGGGCTAGCGGTTACAATGAGCAGTTCTTC. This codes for CASSLGASGYNEQFF.

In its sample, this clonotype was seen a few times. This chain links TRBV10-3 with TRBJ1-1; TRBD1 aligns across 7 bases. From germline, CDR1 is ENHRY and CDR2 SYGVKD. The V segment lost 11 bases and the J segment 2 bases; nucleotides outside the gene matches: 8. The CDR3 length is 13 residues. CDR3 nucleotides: TGTGCCGCGCAACAGGGGCAAAACACTGAAGCTTTCTTT. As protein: CAAQQGQNTEAFF.

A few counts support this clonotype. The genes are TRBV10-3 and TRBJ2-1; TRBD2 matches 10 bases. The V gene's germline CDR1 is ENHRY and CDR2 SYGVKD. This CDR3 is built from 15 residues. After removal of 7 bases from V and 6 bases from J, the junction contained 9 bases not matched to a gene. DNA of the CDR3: TGTGCCATCAACCAGCTAGCGGGAGCTTCCAATGAGCAGTTCTTC. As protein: CAINQLAGASNEQFF.

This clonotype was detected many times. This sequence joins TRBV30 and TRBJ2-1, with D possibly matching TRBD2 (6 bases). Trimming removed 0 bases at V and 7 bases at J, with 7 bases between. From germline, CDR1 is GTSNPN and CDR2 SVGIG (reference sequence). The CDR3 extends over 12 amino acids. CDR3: CAWSVRGNEQFF. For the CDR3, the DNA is TGTGCCTGGAGTGTACGGGGGAATGAGCAGTTCTTC.

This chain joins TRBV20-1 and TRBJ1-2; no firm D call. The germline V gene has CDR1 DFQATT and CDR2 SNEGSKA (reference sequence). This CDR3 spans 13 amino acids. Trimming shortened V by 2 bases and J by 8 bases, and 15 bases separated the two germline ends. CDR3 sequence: CSARPGLSQGYTF. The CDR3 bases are TGCAGTGCTAGACCCGGACTTAGCCAGGGCTACACCTTC.

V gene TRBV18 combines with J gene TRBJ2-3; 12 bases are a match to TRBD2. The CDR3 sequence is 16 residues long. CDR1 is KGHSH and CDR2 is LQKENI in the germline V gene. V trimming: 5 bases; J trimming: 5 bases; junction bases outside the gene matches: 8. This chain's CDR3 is CASSSLAGGREDTQYF. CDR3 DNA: TGTGCCAGCTCATCACTAGCGGGAGGTAGGGAAGATACGCAGTATTTT.